The 16 T cell receptor beta chains presented below share a single source sample, sequenced in a study of blood T cell repertoires in COVID-19. The data were produced by immunoSEQ multiplex PCR, yet TCRdb's version contains in-frame clones alone and is incomplete. The table includes around 120,000 clones, about 74% detected once. The sample comprised peripheral blood. These receptors came from a man aged 70-80 years with acute or convalescent COVID-19.

V and J are TRBV5-6 and TRBJ2-2; the D is unclear. CDR1 and CDR2 (germline): SGHDT, YYEEEE. V gave up 1 base and J gave up 5 bases, with 6 bases separating them. The CDR3 runs 13 residues. DNA of the CDR3: TGTGCCAGCAGCTTGAATCCGACCGGGGAGCTGTTTTTT. It yields the protein CASSLNPTGELFF.

The chain couples TRBV7-2 to TRBJ2-7; 8 bases are a match to TRBD1. The CDR3 extends over 14 amino acids. CDR1 and CDR2 from the germline V gene are SGHTA and FQGNSA. V shed 5 bases, J shed 2 bases, and the junction held 5 bases outside the gene matches. The CDR3 loop is CASSSRTGTYEQYF. The CDR3 nucleotides read TGTGCCAGCAGCAGCCGGACAGGGACCTACGAGCAGTACTTC.

The chain links TRBV18 to TRBJ2-3, with TRBD1 identical over 7 bases. V lost 5 bases and J lost 2; bases outside the gene matches: 7. Germline V gives CDR1 KGHSH, CDR2 LQKENI. The CDR3 length is 15 residues. The CDR3 region has the DNA TGTGCCAGCTCAGGCACAGGGGCCCCCACAGATACGCAGTATTTT. The encoded protein is CASSGTGAPTDTQYF. Full variable domain (remainder filled in from reference TRBV18 and TRBJ2-3): NAGVMQNPRHLVRRRGQEARLRCSPMKGHSHVYWYRQLPEEGLKFMVYLQKENIIDESGMPKERFSAEFPKEGPSILRIQQVVRGDSAAYFCASSGTGAPTDTQYFGPGTRLTVL.

The rearrangement links TRBV2 to TRBJ1-1; 7 bases are shared with TRBD1. V was clipped by 8 bases and J by 4 bases; unmatched bases: 10. This CDR3 is 14 amino acids long. The germline V gene encodes CDR1 SNHLY and CDR2 FYNNEI. The CDR3 nucleotides read TGTGCCAGCGATAACGACAGGGCTAGCACTGAAGCTTTCTTT. It translates to CASDNDRASTEAFF.

CDR3: CATSKGTRVNEQFF. The CDR3, as DNA: TGTGCCACCAGCAAGGGGACTAGAGTCAATGAGCAGTTCTTC. This rearrangement joins TRBV15 to TRBJ2-1; the match to TRBD2 covers 8 bases. This CDR3 is 14 amino acids long. Trimming at V came to 4 bases and at J to 6 bases, leaving 5 bases not matched to a gene. CDR1 and CDR2 (germline): LNHNV, YYDKDF (reference sequence).

J is TRBJ1-1 and V is TRBV3-1 (or the pseudogene TRBV3-2), with TRBD1 matching over 7 bases. Trimming removed 1 base from V and 8 bases from J; junction bases left unmatched: 4. Per germline, CDR1 LGHDT and CDR2 YNNKEL (reference sequence). The CDR3 totals 13 residues. The CDR3 spells CASSQGQGGEAFF. CDR3 nucleotides: TGTGCCAGCAGCCAAGGGCAGGGGGGCGAAGCTTTCTTT.

This chain uses TRBV4-1 with TRBJ2-2, with 7 bases aligning to TRBD1. Germline V gene lookup returns CDR1 MGHRA and CDR2 YSYEKL. The CDR3 is 16 amino acids. The V gene end was trimmed by 2 bases and the J gene end by 1 base; junction bases not matched to a gene: 4. CDR3 nucleotides: TGCGCCAGCAGCCAACCCGGGACAGTGAACACCGGGGAGCTGTTTTTT. Protein product: CASSQPGTVNTGELFF.

CDR3: CASSPGLAGGDTQYF. The DNA of the CDR3 is TGTGCCAGCTCCCCCGGACTAGCGGGGGGTGATACGCAGTATTTT. The chain carries TRBV18 and TRBJ2-3; 14 bases align to TRBD2. The CDR3 sequence is 15 residues long. V trimming: 6 bases; J trimming: 6 bases; junction bases outside the gene matches: 5. Germline V gene lookup returns CDR1 KGHSH and CDR2 LQKENI. Variable domain in full (rest from reference TRBV18 and TRBJ2-3): NAGVMQNPRHLVRRRGQEARLRCSPMKGHSHVYWYRQLPEEGLKFMVYLQKENIIDESGMPKERFSAEFPKEGPSILRIQQVVRGDSAAYFCASSPGLAGGDTQYFGPGTRLTVL.

This sequence joins TRBV5-1 and TRBJ2-7; TRBD1 matches 7 bases. Germline-derived CDR1 and CDR2 are SGHRS and YFSETQ. The CDR3 has 15 amino acids. After removal of 1 base from V and 0 bases from J, the junction contained 4 bases not matched to a gene. CDR3 sequence (DNA): TGCGCCAGCAGCTTGTCAGGGACAGCCTCCTACGAGCAGTACTTC. It is translated as CASSLSGTASYEQYF.

The rearrangement links TRBV5-5 to TRBJ1-2; 7 bases match TRBD1. There are 14 residues in the CDR3. Germline V gene lookup returns CDR1 SGHKS and CDR2 YYEKEE (reference sequence). J was trimmed by 0 bases and V by 4 bases; bases with no gene match: 3. The CDR3 protein is CASSRGGSNYGYTF. Written as DNA, the CDR3 is TGTGCCAGCAGCCGAGGGGGCTCTAACTATGGCTACACCTTC.

J is TRBJ2-7 and V is TRBV6-5; a possible D gene is TRBD1 (5 bases). V lost 2 bases, J lost 5 bases, and 13 bases lay in between. The CDR3 is 14 residues long. Germline values: CDR1 MNHEY, CDR2 SVGAGI. The CDR3 sequence is CASSYEPGFHEQYF. The CDR3, as DNA: TGTGCCAGCAGTTACGAGCCAGGGTTCCACGAGCAGTACTTC.

The V gene is TRBV7-2, the J gene TRBJ1-1; no clear D gene. Germline V gene sequence: CDR1 SGHTA, CDR2 FQGNSA. The CDR3 consists of 12 residues. The V and J ends lost 5 bases and 1 base respectively, with 5 bases between them. The CDR3 spells CASSRANTEAFF. CDR3 sequence (DNA): TGTGCCAGCAGCCGCGCGAACACTGAAGCTTTCTTT.

This clone appeared a single time. The chain recombines TRBV27 with TRBJ1-2, with a tentative D call TRBD1 (5 bases). With 5 bases removed from V and 4 bases from J, the gap between germline ends came to 14 bases. The CDR3 runs 14 residues. Per germline, CDR1 MNHEY and CDR2 SMNVEV (reference sequence). The CDR3, as DNA: TGTGCCAGCAGTGGCTTCGGGGGGGGCTATGGCTACACCTTC. Translation: CASSGFGGGYGYTF.

V usage is TRBV6-1 and J usage is TRBJ2-7; D may be TRBD2 (7 bases). From germline, CDR1 is MNHNS and CDR2 SASEGT. V shed 6 bases and J shed 2 bases, with 14 bases lying between them. The CDR3 has 14 residues. In DNA form, the CDR3 reads TGTGCCAGCAGGAGCCCGGGGGGCACCTACGAGCAGTACTTC. Protein: CASRSPGGTYEQYF.

This chain uses TRBV2 with TRBJ1-2; D is unresolved. The V and J ends lost 3 bases and 3 bases respectively, with 8 bases between them. Germline assignment: CDR1 SNHLY and CDR2 FYNNEI. There are 13 residues in the CDR3. The CDR3: CASSDGDYYGYTF. The CDR3, as DNA: TGTGCCAGCAGTGACGGGGATTACTATGGCTACACCTTC.

The gene calls are TRBV29-1 and TRBJ2-7; TRBD1 matches at 10 bases. Per germline, CDR1 SQVTM and CDR2 ANQGSEA. The J segment lost 5 bases and the V segment lost 7 bases, leaving 8 bases of the junction unmatched. This CDR3 has 13 residues. The CDR3 coding sequence is TGCAGCGCCGTGACAGGGGGCCGGAACGAGCAGTACTTC. This encodes CSAVTGGRNEQYF.